The next 30 T cell receptor beta chains were all read from a single sample in a study of T-cell reconstitution after alpha-beta-depleted transplantation in children. Researchers prepared the TCRbeta library using unique molecular identifiers, the study reports. TCRdb processed the PCR reads anew with MiXCR; each CDR3 protein has one entry. The data contain 450,000 to 700,000 distinct CDR3 sequences, roughly a quarter of them singletons. The source material was PBMCs, sampled before TCRalphabeta/CD19-depleted stem cell transplant. The receptor set was obtained from a boy under two years old with Wiskott-Aldrich syndrome, due to receive a stem cell transplant.

The chain combines TRBV5-5 with TRBJ2-7, with 9 bases matching TRBD2. CDR3 length: 13 amino acids. With 0 bases clipped from V and 7 bases from J, the junction kept 2 bases outside the gene matches. CDR1 SGHKS and CDR2 YYEKEE come from the germline V gene (reference sequence). The DNA for the CDR3 is TGTGCCAGCAGCTTGGTAGCGGGAGTTGAGCAGTACTTC. This sequence encodes CASSLVAGVEQYF.

The rearrangement joins TRBV3-1 to TRBJ1-4; unclear D gene. Germline-derived CDR1 and CDR2 are LGHDT and YNNKEL (reference sequence). The CDR3 extends over 15 amino acids. V lost 4 bases and J lost 0, with 9 bases in between. CDR3 nucleotide sequence: TGTGCCAGCAGCCGCACGTTTGCAACTAATGAAAAACTGTTTTTT. This gives the protein CASSRTFATNEKLFF.

The genes are TRBV4-1 and TRBJ1-1; 7 bases map to TRBD1. The germline V gene encodes CDR1 MGHRA and CDR2 YSYEKL. The CDR3 is made up of 14 amino acids. With 4 bases clipped from V and 3 bases from J, the junction kept 5 bases outside the gene matches. Here the CDR3 DNA reads TGCGCCAGCAGCCTTCGGGACAGAGACACTGAAGCTTTCTTT. It translates to CASSLRDRDTEAFF.

In its sample, this clonotype was seen many times. The chain recombines TRBV6-5 with TRBJ2-1; TRBD2 matches 13 bases. V was pared by 0 bases and J by 9 bases, with 5 bases of the junction left unmatched. This CDR3 is 16 amino acids long. Germline CDR1 is MNHEY and CDR2 is SVGAGI. CDR3 in amino acids: CASSYSGTSGVLEQFF. The CDR3 coding sequence is TGTGCCAGCAGTTACTCCGGGACTAGCGGGGTGCTTGAGCAGTTCTTC.

The chain has TRBV7-6 and TRBJ2-1; D might be TRBD2 (6 bases). Germline V CDR1 and CDR2: SGHVS, FNYEAQ. CDR3 size: 17 residues. Trimming removed 5 bases from V and 0 bases from J, with 17 bases in between. CDR3 sequence (DNA): TGTGCCAGCAGCATAAGGCCCGGGACTGGCTCCTACAATGAGCAGTTCTTC. This sequence encodes CASSIRPGTGSYNEQFF.

This clonotype was observed a few times. The gene calls are TRBV20-1 and TRBJ2-7; 13 bases line up with TRBD2. The CDR3 has 15 residues. CDR1 is DFQATT and CDR2 is SNEGSKA in the germline V gene (reference sequence). Losses at the gene ends were 5 bases for V and 0 bases for J; bases not matched to a gene: 4. The chain's CDR3 is CSAPRTSGSSYEQYF. The CDR3, as DNA: TGCAGTGCTCCCAGGACTAGCGGGAGCTCCTACGAGCAGTACTTC.

This clonotype showed up just a few times. Here the CDR3 reads CASSSIPDRGQSYEQYF. In DNA form, the CDR3 reads TGTGCCAGCAGTTCCATTCCGGACAGGGGGCAGTCTTACGAGCAGTACTTC. The chain carries TRBV27 and TRBJ2-7; 11 nucleotides align to TRBD1. CDR1 MNHEY and CDR2 SMNVEV come from the germline V gene (reference sequence). This CDR3 comprises 17 residues. The trim removed 4 bases at V and 4 bases at J, leaving 12 bases unmatched.

The chain couples TRBV28 to TRBJ1-3; D gene ambiguous. The V and J ends lost 6 bases and 0 bases respectively, with 12 bases between them. The CDR3 is made up of 15 amino acids. Germline assignment: CDR1 MDHEN and CDR2 SYDVKM. CDR3 protein: CASSHGPNSGNTIYF. The DNA of the CDR3 is TGTGCCAGCAGCCACGGACCGAACTCTGGAAACACCATATATTTT.

As regards this clonotype: A much larger clone lies one base from this, so it may be a read error. The chain links TRBV5-1 to TRBJ1-5, with 9 bases lining up with TRBD1. V lost 2 bases to trimming and J lost 4 bases; unmatched junction nucleotides: 4. The CDR3 loop spans 15 amino acids. CDR1 and CDR2 (germline): SGHRS, YFSETQ. CDR3 coding DNA: TGCGCCAGCAGCTTAACAGGGGGCGCGAATCAGCCCCAGCATTTT. This encodes CASSLTGGANQPQHF.

J is TRBJ2-1 and V is TRBV10-3; tentative D call: TRBD2 (7 bases). V was clipped by 9 bases and J by 8 bases, with 17 bases between them. The CDR3 is made up of 13 amino acids. Germline V gene data show CDR1 as ENHRY and CDR2 as SYGVKD. The CDR3 DNA sequence: TGTGCCATAGCAAAACTAGGGGGGGATGAGCAGTTCTTC. Its translation: CAIAKLGGDEQFF.

The chain carries TRBV6-1 and TRBJ2-7; D gene uncertain. V was clipped by 8 bases and J by 0 bases, with 14 bases between them. CDR3 size: 14 residues. Looked up from germline, CDR1 is MNHNS and CDR2 is SASEGT. CDR3 nucleotide sequence: TGTGCCAGCCAACTCGACCTCGACTCCTACGAGCAGTACTTC. Translation: CASQLDLDSYEQYF.

This clonotype has a single count. The chain joins TRBV5-1 to TRBJ2-1; weak D call: TRBD1 (6 bases). Germline loops: CDR1 SGHRS, CDR2 YFSETQ. The V and J ends lost 3 bases and 3 bases respectively, with 10 bases between them. The CDR3 totals 14 residues. As DNA, the CDR3 is TGCGCCAGCAGCTGGGGGACAAACTACAATGAGCAGTTCTTC. Protein product: CASSWGTNYNEQFF.

V usage is TRBV19 and J usage is TRBJ2-1; D unclear. CDR1 and CDR2 (germline): LNHDA, SQIVND (reference sequence). V was cut by 6 bases and J by 5 bases, with 14 bases left in between. This CDR3 contains 14 residues. CDR3 amino acids: CASSSGSLNNEQFF. The CDR3, as DNA: TGTGCCAGTAGCTCCGGAAGCTTGAACAATGAGCAGTTCTTC.

This clonotype has a handful of counts. The gene calls are TRBV20-1 and TRBJ2-1, with TRBD2 matching over 11 bases. Germline V gene data show CDR1 as DFQATT and CDR2 as SNEGSKA (reference sequence). V was clipped by 3 bases and J by 9 bases; unmatched bases: 10. This CDR3 region has 15 residues. The CDR3 DNA is TGCAGTGCTAGCGTTACTAGCGGGAGATTAGTTGAGCAGTTCTTC. Translation gives CSASVTSGRLVEQFF.

The chain combines TRBV28 with TRBJ2-2; weak D call: TRBD1 (5 bases). This CDR3 spans 16 amino acids. CDR1 and CDR2 (germline): MDHEN, SYDVKM. Trimming left V 1 base short and J 1 base short, with 10 bases between. The CDR3 here is CASSLFGHGNTGELFF. The CDR3 DNA is TGTGCCAGCAGTTTATTCGGACATGGGAACACCGGGGAGCTGTTTTTT.

V usage is TRBV21-1 and J usage is TRBJ2-1. TRBV21-1 is noted as a pseudogene. There are 15 residues in the CDR3. CDR3 DNA: TGTGCCAGCAGCAAAGGTGAACGGGCCTACAATGAGCAGTTCTTC. Protein: CASSKGERAYNEQFF.

The J gene is TRBJ2-5, the V gene TRBV29-1; TRBD1 matches at 9 bases. CDR1 and CDR2 (germline): SQVTM, ANQGSEA. J lost 1 base, V lost 4 bases, and 7 bases had no gene match. The CDR3 is 15 amino acids. CDR3 residues: CSVVRTGVFQETQYF. DNA of the CDR3: TGCAGCGTTGTACGGACAGGGGTTTTCCAAGAGACCCAGTACTTC.

V gene TRBV4-2 combines with J gene TRBJ1-5; 8 bases align to TRBD1. This CDR3 comprises 14 residues. The germline V gene has CDR1 LGHNA and CDR2 YNFKEQ. The V and J ends lost 3 bases and 7 bases, in that order; junction bases with no gene match: 5. In DNA, the CDR3 is TGTGCCAGCAGCCACAGGGGGCGAGGCCAGCCCCAGCATTTT. This codes for CASSHRGRGQPQHF.

The V and J genes are TRBV20-1 and TRBJ2-1; 9 bases are a match to TRBD1. V lost 5 bases, J lost 3 bases, and 5 bases stayed unmatched. Germline CDR1 is DFQATT and CDR2 is SNEGSKA (reference sequence). This CDR3 region has 14 residues. The CDR3 protein is CSAPGQGFYNEQFF. Written as DNA, the CDR3 is TGCAGTGCTCCGGGACAGGGCTTCTACAATGAGCAGTTCTTC.

This clonotype was observed a handful of times. CDR3: CASSYSQGATGELFF. The CDR3 DNA reads as TGTGCCAGCAGTTACTCCCAGGGGGCGACCGGGGAGCTGTTTTTT. The chain is built from TRBV6-5 and TRBJ2-2; 8 nucleotides line up with TRBD1. CDR1 is MNHEY, CDR2 SVGAGI, per germline. There are 15 residues in the CDR3. With V trimmed by 0 bases and J by 5 bases, 2 bases remained unmatched.

This chain connects TRBV28 to TRBJ1-5; D is undetermined. Deletions cut 5 bases from V and 15 bases from J, with 17 bases between. The CDR3 is 12 residues long. Germline CDR1 reads MDHEN; CDR2 reads SYDVKM. The CDR3 region is CASSLGPLLRHF. As DNA, the CDR3 is TGTGCCAGCAGTCTGGGCCCTCTGCTTCGGCATTTT.

The V gene is TRBV5-1, the J gene TRBJ2-3, with D unclear. Germline CDR1 reads SGHRS; CDR2 reads YFSETQ. With 2 bases removed from V and 5 bases from J, the gap between germline ends came to 15 bases. CDR3 length equals 15 residues. CDR3 in amino acids: CASSLSQGPGDTQYF. CDR3 DNA sequence: TGCGCCAGCAGCTTATCCCAAGGGCCGGGAGATACGCAGTATTTT.

This clonotype was recorded a few times. This sequence joins TRBV20-1 and TRBJ2-5; tentative D call: TRBD2 (6 bases). The CDR3 is 14 residues long. Trimming cost V 2 bases and J 3 bases, with 13 bases left between them. The germline CDR1 and CDR2 sequences are DFQATT and SNEGSKA (reference sequence). CDR3 residues: CSARPGTLEETQYF. As DNA, the CDR3 is TGCAGTGCTAGACCCGGGACTTTAGAAGAGACCCAGTACTTC.

This clonotype was detected many times. This chain uses TRBV5-1 with TRBJ2-1, with 8 bases identical to TRBD2. Germline V gives CDR1 SGHRS, CDR2 YFSETQ. The CDR3 has 14 amino acids. With V trimmed by 3 bases and J by 5 bases, 4 bases remained unmatched. CDR3 amino acids: CASSSGLGNNEQFF. The CDR3 DNA reads TGCGCCAGCAGCTCGGGACTAGGAAACAATGAGCAGTTCTTC.

This clonotype was recorded a few times. The chain uses TRBV20-1 and TRBJ2-1, with 13 bases fitting TRBD2. CDR1 is DFQATT, CDR2 SNEGSKA, per germline (reference sequence). CDR3 size: 16 residues. V shed 2 bases, J shed 3 bases, and the junction held 4 bases outside the gene matches. This chain's CDR3 is CSARKGTSGDYNEQFF. In DNA, the CDR3 is TGCAGTGCTAGAAAGGGGACTAGCGGGGACTACAATGAGCAGTTCTTC.

The chain has TRBV4-2 and TRBJ2-5, with D unresolved. Looked up from germline, CDR1 is LGHNA and CDR2 is YNFKEQ. Trimming removed 0 bases at V and 1 base at J, with 9 bases between. This CDR3 has 15 amino acids. DNA for the CDR3: TGTGCCAGCAGCCAAGATCCCCAGCTCCAAGAGACCCAGTACTTC. Its translation is CASSQDPQLQETQYF.

The J gene is TRBJ2-3, the V gene TRBV27; D not resolved. The length of the CDR3 is 12 residues. Trimming removed 3 bases at V and 6 bases at J, with 7 bases between. Germline V gives CDR1 MNHEY, CDR2 SMNVEV (reference sequence). CDR3 protein: CASSFLGDTQYF. CDR3 sequence (DNA): TGTGCCAGCAGTTTTTTAGGTGATACGCAGTATTTT.

This chain joins TRBV5-1 and TRBJ2-2, with 8 bases lining up with TRBD2. From germline, CDR1 is SGHRS and CDR2 YFSETQ. The CDR3 sequence is 18 residues long. Trimming at V came to 4 bases and at J to 3 bases, leaving 14 bases not matched to a gene. The CDR3 nucleotides read TGCGCCAGCAGCAAAGTCAATAAAGCGGGAGACGACACCGGGGAGCTGTTTTTT. Residues: CASSKVNKAGDDTGELFF.

This rearrangement joins TRBV5-1 to TRBJ2-7; D not certain. The CDR3 has 14 amino acids. Per germline, CDR1 SGHRS and CDR2 YFSETQ. V lost 2 bases, J lost 1 base, and 10 bases lay in between. The CDR3: CASSLLTDSYEQYF. Here the CDR3 DNA reads TGCGCCAGCAGCTTACTTACAGATTCCTACGAGCAGTACTTC. Complete variable domain (other parts from reference TRBV5-1 and TRBJ2-7): KAGVTQTPRYLIKTRGQQVTLSCSPISGHRSVSWYQQTPGQGLQFLFEYFSETQRNKGNFPGRFSGRQFSNSRSEMNVSTLELGDSALYLCASSLLTDSYEQYFGPGTRLTVT.

This clonotype came up a few times. This chain connects TRBV20-1 to TRBJ1-4; the match to TRBD1 covers 9 bases. With 3 bases clipped from V and 7 bases from J, the junction kept 0 bases outside the gene matches. CDR1 and CDR2 (germline): DFQATT, SNEGSKA (reference sequence). The CDR3 length is 12 residues. The CDR3: CSARTGGEKLFF. The CDR3 DNA reads TGCAGTGCTAGGACAGGGGGTGAAAAACTGTTTTTT.